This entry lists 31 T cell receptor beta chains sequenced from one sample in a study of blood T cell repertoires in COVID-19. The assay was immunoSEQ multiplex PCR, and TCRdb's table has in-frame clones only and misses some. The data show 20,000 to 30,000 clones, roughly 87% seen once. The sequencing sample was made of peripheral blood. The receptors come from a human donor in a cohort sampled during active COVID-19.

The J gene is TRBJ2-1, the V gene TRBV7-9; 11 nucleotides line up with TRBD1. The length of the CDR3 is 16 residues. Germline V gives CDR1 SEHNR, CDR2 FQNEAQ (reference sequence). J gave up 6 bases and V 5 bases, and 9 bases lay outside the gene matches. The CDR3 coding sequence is TGTGCCAGCAGCCTAACTGGACAGGGGGCAATCAATGAGCAGTTCTTC. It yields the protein CASSLTGQGAINEQFF.

CDR3 bases: TGTGCCAGCAGTTTAGGTCGGTCAGAGACCCAGTACTTC. Translating gives CASSLGRSETQYF. The chain combines TRBV12-3 or TRBV12-4 with TRBJ2-5; D gene ambiguous. This CDR3 is built from 13 residues. Between the trimmed V and J ends, which lost 1 base and 4 bases, there was a span of 7 bases.

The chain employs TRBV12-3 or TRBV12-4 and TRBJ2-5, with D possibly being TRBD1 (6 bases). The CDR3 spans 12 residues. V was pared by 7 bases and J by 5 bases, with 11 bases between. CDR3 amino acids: CASMSGVETQYF. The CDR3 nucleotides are TGTGCCAGCATGTCAGGGGTCGAGACCCAGTACTTC.

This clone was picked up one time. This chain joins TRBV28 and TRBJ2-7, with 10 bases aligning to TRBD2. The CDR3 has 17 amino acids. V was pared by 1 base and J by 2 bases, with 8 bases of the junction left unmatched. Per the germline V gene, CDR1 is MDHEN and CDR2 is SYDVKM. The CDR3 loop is CASSLYSGRITAYEQYF. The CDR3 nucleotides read TGTGCCAGCAGTTTATATAGCGGGAGGATCACAGCCTACGAGCAGTACTTC.

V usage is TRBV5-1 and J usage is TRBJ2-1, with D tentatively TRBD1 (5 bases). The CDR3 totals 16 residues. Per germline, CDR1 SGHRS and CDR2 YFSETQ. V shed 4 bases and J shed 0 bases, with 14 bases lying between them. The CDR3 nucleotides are TGCGCCAGCAGCCAGGGAATCCACCCCTCCTACAATGAGCAGTTCTTC. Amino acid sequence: CASSQGIHPSYNEQFF.

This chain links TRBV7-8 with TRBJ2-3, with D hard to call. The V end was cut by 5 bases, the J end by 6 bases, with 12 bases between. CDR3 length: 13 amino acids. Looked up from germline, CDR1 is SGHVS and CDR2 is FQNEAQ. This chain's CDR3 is CASSPPRVDTQYF. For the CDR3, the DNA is TGTGCCAGCAGCCCTCCTAGAGTGGATACGCAGTATTTT.

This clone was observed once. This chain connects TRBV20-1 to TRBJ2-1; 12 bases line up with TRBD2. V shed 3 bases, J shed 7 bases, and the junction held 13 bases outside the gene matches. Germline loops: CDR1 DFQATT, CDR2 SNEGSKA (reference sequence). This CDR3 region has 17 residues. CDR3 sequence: CSASPPWTSGEMNEQFF. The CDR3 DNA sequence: TGCAGTGCTAGTCCCCCCTGGACTAGCGGGGAGATGAATGAGCAGTTCTTC.

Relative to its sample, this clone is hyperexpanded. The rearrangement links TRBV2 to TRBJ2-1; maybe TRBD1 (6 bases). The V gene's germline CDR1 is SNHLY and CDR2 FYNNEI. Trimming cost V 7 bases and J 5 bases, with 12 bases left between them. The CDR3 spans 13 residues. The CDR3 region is CASTQGFDNEQFF. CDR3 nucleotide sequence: TGTGCCAGCACCCAGGGGTTTGACAATGAGCAGTTCTTC.

In DNA form, the CDR3 reads TGTGCCAGCTCACCAGGAGGAGAGCAGTTCTTC. Translating it yields CASSPGGEQFF. The chain uses TRBV18 and TRBJ2-1; D perhaps matches TRBD2 (5 bases). Germline lookup yields CDR1 KGHSH and CDR2 LQKENI. This CDR3 region has 11 residues. V lost 2 bases and J 10 bases, leaving 6 bases between the germline ends.

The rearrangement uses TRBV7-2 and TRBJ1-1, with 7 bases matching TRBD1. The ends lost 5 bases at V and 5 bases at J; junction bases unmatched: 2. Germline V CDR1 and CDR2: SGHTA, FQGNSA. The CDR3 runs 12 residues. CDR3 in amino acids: CASSQGGTEAFF. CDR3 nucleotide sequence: TGTGCCAGCAGCCAGGGGGGAACTGAAGCTTTCTTT.

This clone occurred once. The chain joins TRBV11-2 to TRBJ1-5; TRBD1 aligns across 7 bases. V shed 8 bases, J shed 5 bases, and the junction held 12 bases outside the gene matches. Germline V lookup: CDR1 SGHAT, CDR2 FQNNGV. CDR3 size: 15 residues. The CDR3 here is CASSRSGDSDQPQHF. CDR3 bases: TGTGCCAGCTCCAGAAGTGGGGACAGCGATCAGCCCCAGCATTTT.

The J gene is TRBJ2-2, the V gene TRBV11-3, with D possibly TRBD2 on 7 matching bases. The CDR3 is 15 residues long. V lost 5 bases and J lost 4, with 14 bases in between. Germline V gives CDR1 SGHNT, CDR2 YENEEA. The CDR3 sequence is CASSPSGGFTGELFF. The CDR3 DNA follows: TGTGCCAGCAGCCCTTCGGGGGGCTTCACCGGGGAGCTGTTTTTT.

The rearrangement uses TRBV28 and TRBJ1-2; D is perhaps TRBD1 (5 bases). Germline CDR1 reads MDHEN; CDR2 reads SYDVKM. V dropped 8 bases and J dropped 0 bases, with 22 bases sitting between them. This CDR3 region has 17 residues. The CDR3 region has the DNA TGTGCCAGCCGACTCGGGGCGGGGACGGATACTAACTATGGCTACACCTTC. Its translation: CASRLGAGTDTNYGYTF.

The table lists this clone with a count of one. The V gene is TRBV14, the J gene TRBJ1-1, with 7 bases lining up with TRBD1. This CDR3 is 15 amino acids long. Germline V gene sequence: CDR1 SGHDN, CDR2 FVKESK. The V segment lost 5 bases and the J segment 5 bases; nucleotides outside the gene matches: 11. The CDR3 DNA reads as TGTGCCAGCAGCAGATCGGGACAGATTTGGACTGAAGCTTTCTTT. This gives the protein CASSRSGQIWTEAFF.

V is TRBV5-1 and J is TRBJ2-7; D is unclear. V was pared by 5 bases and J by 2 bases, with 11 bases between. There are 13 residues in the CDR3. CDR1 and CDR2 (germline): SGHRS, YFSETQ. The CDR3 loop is CASRESAAYEQYF. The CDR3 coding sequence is TGCGCCAGCAGGGAGAGCGCAGCCTACGAGCAGTACTTC.

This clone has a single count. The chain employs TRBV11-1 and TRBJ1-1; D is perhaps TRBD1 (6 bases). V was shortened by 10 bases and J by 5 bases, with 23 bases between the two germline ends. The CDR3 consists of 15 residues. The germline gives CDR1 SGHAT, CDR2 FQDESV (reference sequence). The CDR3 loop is CATRSDNTGRTEAFF. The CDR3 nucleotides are TGTGCCACCAGATCGGACAACACAGGGAGAACTGAAGCTTTCTTT.

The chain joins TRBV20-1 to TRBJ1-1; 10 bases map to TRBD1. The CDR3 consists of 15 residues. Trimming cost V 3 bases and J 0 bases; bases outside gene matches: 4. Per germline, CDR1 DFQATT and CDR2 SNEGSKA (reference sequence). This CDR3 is CSASRGTGVNTEAFF. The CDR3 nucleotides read TGCAGTGCTAGTAGGGGGACAGGGGTGAACACTGAAGCTTTCTTT.

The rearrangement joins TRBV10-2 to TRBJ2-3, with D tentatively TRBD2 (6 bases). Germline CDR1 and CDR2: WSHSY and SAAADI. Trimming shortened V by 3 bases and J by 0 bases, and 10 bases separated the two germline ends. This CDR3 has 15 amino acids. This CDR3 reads CASSDLGTSTDTQYF. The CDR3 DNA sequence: TGCGCCAGCAGTGACCTCGGGACTAGCACAGATACGCAGTATTTT.

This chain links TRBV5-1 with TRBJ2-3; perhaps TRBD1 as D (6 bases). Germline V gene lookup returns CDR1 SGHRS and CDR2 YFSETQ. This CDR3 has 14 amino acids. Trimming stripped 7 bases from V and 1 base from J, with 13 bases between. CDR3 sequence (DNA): TGCGCCAGCCGACCAGGGGTTGGCACAGATACGCAGTATTTT. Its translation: CASRPGVGTDTQYF.

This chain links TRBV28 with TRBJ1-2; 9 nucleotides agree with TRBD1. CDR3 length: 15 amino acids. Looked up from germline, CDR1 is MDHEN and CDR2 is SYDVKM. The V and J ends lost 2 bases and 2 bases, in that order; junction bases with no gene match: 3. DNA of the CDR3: TGTGCCAGCAGTTTACCCGGACAGGGGAACTATGGCTACACCTTC. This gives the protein CASSLPGQGNYGYTF.

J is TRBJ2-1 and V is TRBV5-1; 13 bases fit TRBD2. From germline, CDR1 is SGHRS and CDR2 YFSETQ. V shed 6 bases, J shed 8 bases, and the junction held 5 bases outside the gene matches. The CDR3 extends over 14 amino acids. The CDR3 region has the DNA TGCGCCAGCAAAATAACTAGCGGGAGGGATGAGCAGTTCTTC. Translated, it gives CASKITSGRDEQFF.

CDR3 nucleotide sequence: TGTGCCAGCAGCCAACCACGCGCGAGGGCTGGAAACACCATATATTTT. This sequence encodes CASSQPRARAGNTIYF. V and J are TRBV4-2 and TRBJ1-3, with D hard to call. Germline lookup yields CDR1 LGHNA and CDR2 YNFKEQ. V gave up 2 bases and J gave up 2 bases, with 13 bases separating them. The CDR3 runs 16 residues.

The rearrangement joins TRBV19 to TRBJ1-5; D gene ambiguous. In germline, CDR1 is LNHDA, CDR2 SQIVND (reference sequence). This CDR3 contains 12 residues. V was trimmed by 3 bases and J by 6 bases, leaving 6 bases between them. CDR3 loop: CASSISRQPQHF. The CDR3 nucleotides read TGTGCCAGTAGTATCTCCCGTCAGCCCCAGCATTTT.

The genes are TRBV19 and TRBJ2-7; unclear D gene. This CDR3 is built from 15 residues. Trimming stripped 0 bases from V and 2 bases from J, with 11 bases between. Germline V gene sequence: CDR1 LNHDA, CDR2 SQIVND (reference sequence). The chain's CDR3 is CASSIDRVKTYEQYF. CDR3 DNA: TGTGCCAGTAGTATAGATCGGGTAAAGACCTACGAGCAGTACTTC.

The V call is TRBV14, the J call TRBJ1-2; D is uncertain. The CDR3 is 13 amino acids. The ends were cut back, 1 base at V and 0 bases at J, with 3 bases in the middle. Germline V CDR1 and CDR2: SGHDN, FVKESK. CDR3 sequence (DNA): TGTGCCAGCAGCCAAGCAGCTAACTATGGCTACACCTTC. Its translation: CASSQAANYGYTF.

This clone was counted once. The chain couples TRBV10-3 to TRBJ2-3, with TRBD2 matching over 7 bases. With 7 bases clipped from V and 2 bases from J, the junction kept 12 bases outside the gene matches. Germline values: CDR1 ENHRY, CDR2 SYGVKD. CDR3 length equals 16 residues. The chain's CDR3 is CAITGSSSGPTDTQYF. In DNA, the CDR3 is TGTGCCATCACGGGGTCGTCTAGCGGCCCCACAGATACGCAGTATTTT.

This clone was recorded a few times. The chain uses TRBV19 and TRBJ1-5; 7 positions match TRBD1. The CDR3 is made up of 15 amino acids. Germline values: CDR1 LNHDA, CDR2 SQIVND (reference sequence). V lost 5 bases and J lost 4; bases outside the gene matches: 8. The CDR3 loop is CASSALWGQNQPQHF. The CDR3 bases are TGTGCCAGTAGTGCATTATGGGGACAGAATCAGCCCCAGCATTTT.

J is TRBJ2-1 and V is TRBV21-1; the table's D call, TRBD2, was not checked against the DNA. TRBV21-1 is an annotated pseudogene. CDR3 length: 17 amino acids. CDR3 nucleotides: TGTGCCAGCAGCTCCTCGACTAGCGGAATCTCCTACAATGAGCAGTTCTTC. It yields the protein CASSSSTSGISYNEQFF.

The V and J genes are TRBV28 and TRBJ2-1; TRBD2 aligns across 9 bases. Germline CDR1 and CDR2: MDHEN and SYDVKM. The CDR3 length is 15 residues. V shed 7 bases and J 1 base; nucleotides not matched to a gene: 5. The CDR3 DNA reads TGTGCCAGCAAGGGCGGGAGGGCGTCCTACAATGAGCAGTTCTTC. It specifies CASKGGRASYNEQFF.

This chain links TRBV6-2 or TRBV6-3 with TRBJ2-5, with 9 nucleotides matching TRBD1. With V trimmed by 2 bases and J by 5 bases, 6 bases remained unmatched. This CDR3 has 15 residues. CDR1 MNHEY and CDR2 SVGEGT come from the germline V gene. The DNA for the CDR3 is TGTGCCAGCAGTTACAAACTCGACAGGGGGGAGACCCAGTACTTC. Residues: CASSYKLDRGETQYF.

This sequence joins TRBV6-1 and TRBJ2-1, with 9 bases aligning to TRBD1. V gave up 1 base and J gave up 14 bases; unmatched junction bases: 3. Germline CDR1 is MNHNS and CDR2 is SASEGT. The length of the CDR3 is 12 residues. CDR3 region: CASSEGGQGEFF. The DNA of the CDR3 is TGTGCCAGCAGTGAAGGGGGACAGGGTGAGTTCTTC.